The clone carrying this T cell receptor (beta chain) appeared a few times. Germline loops: CDR1 GTSNPN, CDR2 SVGIG (reference sequence). This CDR3 is built from 11 residues. The trim removed 4 bases at V and 11 bases at J, leaving 5 bases unmatched. This record belongs to a study of blood T cell repertoires in COVID-19. Looking at the study overall: Spain, Italy and the United States supplied samples that represented acute and convalescent COVID-19. T cells, B-cell-depleted T cells, or PBMCs supplied cDNA or gDNA.

Original methodology: Amplification of reference gene primers provided the estimated nucleated cell counts. Generated by immunoSEQ multiplex PCR, the TCRdb table keeps only in-frame clones and is missing some. V and J calls and clone size follow that table, whereas D and trimming were derived from the DNA. The data hold 270,000 or so clones, with 70% to 90% observed a single time. V gene TRBV30 combines with J gene TRBJ2-1; 7 nucleotides align to TRBD1. The receptor comes from a woman aged 30 to 39 with active or convalescent COVID-19. Sequenced input: peripheral blood. This chain's CDR3 is CAWTSGQKQFF. CDR3 nucleotide sequence: TGTGCCTGGACTTCGGGACAGAAGCAGTTCTTC.